This passage covers 27 T cell receptor beta chains from one sample sequenced in a study of shared clonotypes between healthy human individuals. Here immunoSEQ multiplex PCR was the method, and the copy in TCRdb shows in-frame clones only, minus some. This repertoire shows millions of clones, approximately 90% found once; its top ten account for roughly 0.14%. Sequenced sample: naive CD4+ T cells sorted from blood. Documented subset: CD45RA+ positively selected. Source of these receptors: a man in his late teens or twenties in good health.

The genes are TRBV5-1 and TRBJ2-1, with 9 nucleotides matching TRBD2. V dropped 2 bases and J dropped 5; count of bases not matched to a gene: 14. The germline V gene encodes CDR1 SGHRS and CDR2 YFSETQ. The CDR3 extends over 18 amino acids. The CDR3 nucleotides are TGCGCCAGCAGCTTCGCCGTAGGCGGGGGGGCAAGAGACAATGAGCAGTTCTTC. Protein product: CASSFAVGGGARDNEQFF.

This rearrangement joins TRBV7-2 to TRBJ2-5; perhaps TRBD1 as D (5 bases). This CDR3 contains 13 residues. Germline V lookup: CDR1 SGHTA, CDR2 FQGNSA. Trimming removed 3 bases from V and 9 bases from J, with 14 bases in between. This CDR3 is CASSLAGAQAQYF. The DNA for the CDR3 is TGTGCCAGCAGCTTGGCTGGGGCCCAGGCCCAGTACTTC.

V is TRBV13 and J is TRBJ2-5; TRBD2 matches at 12 bases. V lost 6 bases and J lost 5; bases outside the gene matches: 16. Germline lookup yields CDR1 PRHDT and CDR2 FYEKMQ (reference sequence). The CDR3 loop spans 18 amino acids. The CDR3 nucleotides read TGTGCCAGCAGTCAGTCGGGTCTAGCGGGAGGGCCGTGGGAGACCCAGTACTTC. It yields the protein CASSQSGLAGGPWETQYF.

This clone came up once. V gene TRBV30 combines with J gene TRBJ2-7; 11 nucleotides align to TRBD1. V shed 4 bases, J shed 4 bases, and the junction held 6 bases outside the gene matches. This CDR3 is built from 14 residues. Germline CDR1 is GTSNPN and CDR2 is SVGIG (reference sequence). This CDR3 is CAWTGTGGRYEQYF. Here the CDR3 DNA reads TGTGCCTGGACCGGGACAGGGGGTCGGTACGAGCAGTACTTC. Complete variable domain (other parts from reference TRBV30 and TRBJ2-7): SQTIHQWPATLVQPVGSPLSLECTVEGTSNPNLYWYRQAAGRGLQLLFYSVGIGQISSEVPQNLSASRPQDRQFILSSKKLLLSDSGFYLCAWTGTGGRYEQYFGPGTRLTVT.

A note on this clone: Other DNA variants within this sample encode the same CDR3. This chain links TRBV6-6 with TRBJ2-5; the D is unclear. Trimming cost V 0 bases and J 2 bases, with 7 bases left between them. CDR3 length: 14 residues. Germline V gene sequence: CDR1 MNHNY, CDR2 SVGAGI (reference sequence). CDR3 nucleotides: TGTGCCAGCAGTTACTCCGGCGGTCAAGAGACCCAGTACTTC. As protein: CASSYSGGQETQYF.

The chain links TRBV2 to TRBJ2-1, with D perhaps TRBD2 (6 bases). Trimming took off 7 bases at V and 7 bases at J, with 17 bases between the two ends. This CDR3 comprises 14 residues. The germline gives CDR1 SNHLY, CDR2 FYNNEI. CDR3 sequence (DNA): TGTGCCAGCACCCGGGAGACGATCGGAAATGAGCAGTTCTTC. Amino acid sequence: CASTRETIGNEQFF.

The chain recombines TRBV10-2 with TRBJ2-7; D call uncertain. Germline V gives CDR1 WSHSY, CDR2 SAAADI. This CDR3 has 14 amino acids. V gave up 9 bases and J gave up 3 bases, with 18 bases separating them. The CDR3 DNA reads as TGCGCCAGTTTGGCCCCCACTTCTCTCTACGAGCAGTACTTC. Translation gives CASLAPTSLYEQYF.

V usage is TRBV13 and J usage is TRBJ2-3; the D gene is possibly TRBD2 (5 bases). Per the germline V gene, CDR1 is PRHDT and CDR2 is FYEKMQ (reference sequence). V was pared by 6 bases and J by 4 bases, with 11 bases between. This CDR3 region has 13 residues. CDR3 bases: TGTGCCAGCAGTCAAGGGAGCGCAGATACGCAGTATTTT. Translated: CASSQGSADTQYF.

The V gene is TRBV27, the J gene TRBJ2-2, with a tentative D call TRBD2 (6 bases). The CDR3 has 17 amino acids. Germline V gives CDR1 MNHEY, CDR2 SMNVEV (reference sequence). V was pared by 5 bases and J by 1 base, with 17 bases between. The CDR3 DNA reads as TGTGCCAGCAGTATAAGTCCCGGGACTGGGAACACCGGGGAGCTGTTTTTT. Translation gives CASSISPGTGNTGELFF.

The chain uses TRBV6-1 and TRBJ2-1; 8 bases agree with TRBD2. The V and J ends lost 4 bases and 7 bases, in that order; junction bases with no gene match: 3. Germline V CDR1 and CDR2: MNHNS, SASEGT. The CDR3 length is 13 residues. The CDR3 DNA reads as TGTGCCAGCAGTGCGGGACTAGTGAATGAGCAGTTCTTC. This sequence encodes CASSAGLVNEQFF.

A remark on this clone: Other DNA sequences in the sample encode the same CDR3. V gene TRBV18 combines with J gene TRBJ2-7; either TRBD1 or TRBD2 may supply D (5 bases each). This CDR3 comprises 14 residues. The germline gives CDR1 KGHSH, CDR2 LQKENI. The V and J ends lost 3 bases and 2 bases respectively, with 11 bases between them. Here the CDR3 DNA reads TGTGCCAGCTCACCCGGGACCCTGACCTACGAGCAGTACTTC. It specifies CASSPGTLTYEQYF.

The chain has TRBV7-9 and TRBJ2-5, with 13 bases aligning to TRBD2. V trimming: 5 bases; J trimming: 2 bases; junction bases outside the gene matches: 5. Germline V CDR1 and CDR2: SEHNR, FQNEAQ (reference sequence). The CDR3 length is 16 residues. The CDR3 reads CASSTGLAGRQETQYF. In nucleotides, the CDR3 is TGTGCCAGCAGCACGGGACTAGCGGGACGACAAGAGACCCAGTACTTC. Using reference TRBV7-9 and TRBJ2-5 for the parts outside the CDR3, the full variable domain is DTGVSQNPRHKITKRGQNVTFRCDPISEHNRLYWYRQTLGQGPEFLTYFQNEAQLEKSRLLSDRFSAERPKGSFSTLEIQRTEQGDSAMYLCASSTGLAGRQETQYFGPGTRLLVL.

The V call is TRBV9, the J call TRBJ1-1; D remains ambiguous. The germline gives CDR1 SGDLS, CDR2 YYNGEE. V gave up 4 bases and J gave up 6 bases, with 10 bases separating them. The CDR3 covers 12 residues. In DNA form, the CDR3 reads TGTGCCAGCAGCCCCGGGAGGTCTGAAGCTTTCTTT. Protein product: CASSPGRSEAFF.

The chain links TRBV6-5 to TRBJ1-2; D call uncertain. CDR3 length equals 13 residues. Per germline, CDR1 MNHEY and CDR2 SVGAGI. Trimming cost V 6 bases and J 4 bases, with 12 bases left between them. The CDR3 loop is CASRNPGSYGYTF. The CDR3 nucleotides read TGTGCCAGCAGAAACCCCGGGTCCTATGGCTACACCTTC.

The V gene is TRBV19, the J gene TRBJ2-1; TRBD2 is a possible D gene (5 bases). Trimming stripped 5 bases from V and 12 bases from J, with 17 bases between. This CDR3 is 13 amino acids long. The germline CDR1 and CDR2 sequences are LNHDA and SQIVND (reference sequence). The CDR3 coding sequence is TGTGCCAGTAGTCCGGACGCCACCAGCGGGCAGTTCTTC. This sequence encodes CASSPDATSGQFF.

The V call is TRBV5-1, the J call TRBJ1-6; D unclear. CDR3 size: 16 residues. Germline V gene lookup returns CDR1 SGHRS and CDR2 YFSETQ. V was clipped by 0 bases and J by 9 bases, with 16 bases between them. The CDR3, as DNA: TGCGCCAGCAGCTTGGCCGGCCCACTCTTCGGTTCACCCCTCCACTTT. Translated: CASSLAGPLFGSPLHF.

V gene TRBV5-1 combines with J gene TRBJ2-7; D possibly corresponds to TRBD2 (5 bases). There are 14 residues in the CDR3. CDR1 SGHRS and CDR2 YFSETQ come from the germline V gene. V lost 3 bases and J 0 bases, leaving 10 bases between the germline ends. The chain's CDR3 is CASSYSSLSYEQYF. The DNA of the CDR3 is TGCGCCAGCAGCTATTCTAGCCTCTCCTACGAGCAGTACTTC.

Only one count was recorded for this clone. Other nucleotide sequences from this sample produce the same CDR3. The chain joins TRBV2 to TRBJ1-2, with a tentative D call TRBD1 (5 bases). V was shortened by 8 bases and J by 3 bases, with 19 bases between the two germline ends. The CDR3 totals 15 residues. Germline CDR1 is SNHLY and CDR2 is FYNNEI. The CDR3 DNA sequence: TGTGCCAGCGCTGGAAGGGGCGCCGGCGACTATGGCTACACCTTC. Its protein is CASAGRGAGDYGYTF.

This chain links TRBV7-9 with TRBJ2-2; D is undetermined. Between the trimmed V and J ends, which lost 1 base and 8 bases, there was a span of 8 bases. The germline gives CDR1 SEHNR, CDR2 FQNEAQ (reference sequence). This CDR3 is built from 13 residues. The CDR3 DNA is TGTGCCAGCAGCTTAGTAGTTCCTGGGGAGCTGTTTTTT. Translated, it gives CASSLVVPGELFF.

The chain combines TRBV5-6 with TRBJ1-2; D call uncertain. The CDR3 length is 17 residues. Deletions cut 4 bases from V and 0 bases from J, with 19 bases between. The V gene's germline CDR1 is SGHDT and CDR2 YYEEEE. The CDR3 bases are TGTGCCAGCAGCCAAGACAAAGACCTAGGAGCTAACTATGGCTACACCTTC. It is translated as CASSQDKDLGANYGYTF.

V and J are TRBV19 and TRBJ1-2; D possibly corresponds to TRBD1 (5 bases). Germline V gene lookup returns CDR1 LNHDA and CDR2 SQIVND (reference sequence). There are 17 residues in the CDR3. V was trimmed by 3 bases and J by 1 base, leaving 18 bases between them. The CDR3 sequence is CASSIGFTPGRNYGYTF. CDR3 bases: TGTGCCAGTAGTATTGGTTTCACACCGGGACGTAACTATGGCTACACCTTC.

This chain uses TRBV2 with TRBJ2-3; 11 nucleotides line up with TRBD2. The CDR3 spans 15 residues. Germline V gene lookup returns CDR1 SNHLY and CDR2 FYNNEI. Unmatched junction bases numbered 3, after V lost 6 bases and J lost 1 base. The DNA for the CDR3 is TGTGCCAGCAGAGCGACTAGCGGGGGCACAGATACGCAGTATTTT. Residues: CASRATSGGTDTQYF.

Written as DNA, the CDR3 is TGTGCCAGCTGTGGACAGGGGGACGGAGATACGCAGTATTTT. This codes for CASCGQGDGDTQYF. The chain combines TRBV2 with TRBJ2-3; 10 bases match TRBD1. V lost 8 bases to trimming and J lost 5 bases; unmatched junction nucleotides: 7. The CDR3 contains 14 residues. From germline, CDR1 is SNHLY and CDR2 FYNNEI.

V usage is TRBV19 and J usage is TRBJ1-6; no clear D. Trimming cost V 4 bases and J 5 bases, with 15 bases left between them. Per germline, CDR1 LNHDA and CDR2 SQIVND (reference sequence). This CDR3 region has 16 residues. CDR3 coding DNA: TGTGCCAGTAGTACCACGTGGACCGTAGATAATTCACCCCTCCACTTT. The encoded protein is CASSTTWTVDNSPLHF.

The CDR3 loop is CASSLASTGNSGNTIYF. The CDR3 nucleotides read TGTGCCAGCAGCTTGGCATCCACAGGGAACTCTGGAAACACCATATATTTT. This chain joins TRBV5-5 and TRBJ1-3; maybe TRBD1 (6 bases). Trimming took 0 bases from V and 0 from J, leaving 13 bases between them. CDR3 length: 17 amino acids. CDR1 SGHKS and CDR2 YYEKEE come from the germline V gene (reference sequence).

CDR3 DNA: TGTGCCAGCAGTTTGGGGTCTTATAATGAAAAACTGTTTTTT. This gives the protein CASSLGSYNEKLFF. This rearrangement joins TRBV6-5 to TRBJ1-4; no clear D. Trimming shortened V by 4 bases and J by 4 bases, and 10 bases separated the two germline ends. Germline assignment: CDR1 MNHEY and CDR2 SVGAGI. This CDR3 contains 14 residues.

About this clone itself: Other DNA sequences in this sample translate to the same CDR3. The CDR3 loop is CASSTGGSTDTQYF. For the CDR3, the DNA is TGCGCCAGCAGCACGGGGGGGAGCACAGATACGCAGTATTTT. The chain is built from TRBV5-1 and TRBJ2-3; TRBD2 agrees at 8 bases. Per germline, CDR1 SGHRS and CDR2 YFSETQ. This CDR3 has 14 amino acids. Trimming removed 4 bases from V and 0 bases from J; junction bases left unmatched: 1.